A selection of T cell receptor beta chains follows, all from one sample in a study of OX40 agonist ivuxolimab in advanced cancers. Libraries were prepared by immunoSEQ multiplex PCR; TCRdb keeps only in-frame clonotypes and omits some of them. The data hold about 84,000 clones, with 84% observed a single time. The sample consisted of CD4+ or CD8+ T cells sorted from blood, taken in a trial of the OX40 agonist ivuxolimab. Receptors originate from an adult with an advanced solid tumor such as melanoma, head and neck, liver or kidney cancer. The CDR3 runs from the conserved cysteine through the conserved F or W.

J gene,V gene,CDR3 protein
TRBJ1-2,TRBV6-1,CATSGHRGYTF
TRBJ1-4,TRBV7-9,CASSSWTGSTNEKLFF
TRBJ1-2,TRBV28,CASSPTRTGGTYGYTF
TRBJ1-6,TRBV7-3,CASSLIGTGKGSPLHF
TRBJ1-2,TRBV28,CASRRTGVYGYTF
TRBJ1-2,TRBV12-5,CASGFTNYGYTF
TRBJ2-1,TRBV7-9,CASSPPFGGRSYNEQFF
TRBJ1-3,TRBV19,CASSAGGALSGNTIYF
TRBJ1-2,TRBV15,CATSRDSAGWGWTF
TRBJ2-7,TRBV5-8,CASSLDRRGEQYF
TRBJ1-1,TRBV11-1,CASSLVSGTVMNTEAFF
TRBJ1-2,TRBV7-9,CASSLRQANSRGGYTF
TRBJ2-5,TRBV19,CASSIIVRETQYF
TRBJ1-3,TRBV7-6,CASSLSGMNSGNTIYF
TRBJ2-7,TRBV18,CASSPRRDSYEQYF
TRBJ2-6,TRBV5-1,CASSFVFGGGAAGANVLTF
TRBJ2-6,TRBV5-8,CASSLGTAGANVLTF
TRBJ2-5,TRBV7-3,CASSLHGTGGETQYF
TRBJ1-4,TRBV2,CASRAQGRDNEKLFF
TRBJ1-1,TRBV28,CASSLSGQTTEAFF
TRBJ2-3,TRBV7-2,CASSLLPGSTDTQYF
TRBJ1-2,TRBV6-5,CASSYETDYGYTF
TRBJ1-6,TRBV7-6,CASSLGGARNSPLHF
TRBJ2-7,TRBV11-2,CASSLDPTGEQYF
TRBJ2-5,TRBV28,CASSSLDGETQYF
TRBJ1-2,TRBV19,CASSMPENYGYTF
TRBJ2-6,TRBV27,CASRFGRSGANVLTF
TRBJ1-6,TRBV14,CASSQDLGGGGRSPLHF
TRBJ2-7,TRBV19,CASSINGQGWDEQYF
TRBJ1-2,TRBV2,CASSEGLGQGIYGYTF
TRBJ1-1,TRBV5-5,CASSLVRGVQTNTEAFF
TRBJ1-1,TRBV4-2,CASSPRGGGDTEAFF
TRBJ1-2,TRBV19,CASTFTRDRVFGYTF